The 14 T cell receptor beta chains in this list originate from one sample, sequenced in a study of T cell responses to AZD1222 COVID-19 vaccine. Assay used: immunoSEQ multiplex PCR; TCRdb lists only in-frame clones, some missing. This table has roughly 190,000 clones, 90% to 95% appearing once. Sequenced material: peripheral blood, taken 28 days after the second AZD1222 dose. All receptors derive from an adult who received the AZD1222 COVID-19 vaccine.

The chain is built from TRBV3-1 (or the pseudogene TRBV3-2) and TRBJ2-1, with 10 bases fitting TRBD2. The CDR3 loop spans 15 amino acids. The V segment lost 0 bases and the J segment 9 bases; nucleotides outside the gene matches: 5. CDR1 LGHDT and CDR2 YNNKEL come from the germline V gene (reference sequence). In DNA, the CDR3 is TGTGCCAGCAGCCAAGACGCTAGCGGGAGCACTGAGCAGTTCTTC. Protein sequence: CASSQDASGSTEQFF.

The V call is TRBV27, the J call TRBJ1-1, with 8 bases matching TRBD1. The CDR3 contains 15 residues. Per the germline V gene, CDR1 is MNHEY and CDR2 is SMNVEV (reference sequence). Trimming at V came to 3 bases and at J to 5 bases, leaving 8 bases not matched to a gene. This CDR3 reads CASSFLSGGRTEAFF. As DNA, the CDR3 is TGTGCCAGCAGTTTCCTCTCAGGGGGCCGGACTGAAGCTTTCTTT.

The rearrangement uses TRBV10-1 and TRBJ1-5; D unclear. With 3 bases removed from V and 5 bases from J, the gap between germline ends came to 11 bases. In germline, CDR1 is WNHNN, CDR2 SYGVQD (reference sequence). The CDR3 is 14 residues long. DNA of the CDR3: TGCGCCAGCAGTGAAACCCTCCCAGATCAGCCCCAGCATTTT. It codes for CASSETLPDQPQHF.

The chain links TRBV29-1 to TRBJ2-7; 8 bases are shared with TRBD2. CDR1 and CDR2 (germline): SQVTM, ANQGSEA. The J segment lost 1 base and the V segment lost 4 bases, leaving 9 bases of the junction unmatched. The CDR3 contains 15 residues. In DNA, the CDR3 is TGCAGCGTTGCCTTCGTAGCGGGAATATCCTACGAGCAGTACTTC. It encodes CSVAFVAGISYEQYF.

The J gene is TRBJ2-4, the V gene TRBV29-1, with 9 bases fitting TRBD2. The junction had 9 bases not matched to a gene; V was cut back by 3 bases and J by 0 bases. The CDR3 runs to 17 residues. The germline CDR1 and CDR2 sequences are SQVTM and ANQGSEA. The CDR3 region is CSVDHRGGRGAKNIQYF. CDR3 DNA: TGCAGCGTTGATCACCGCGGCGGGAGGGGAGCCAAAAACATTCAGTACTTC.

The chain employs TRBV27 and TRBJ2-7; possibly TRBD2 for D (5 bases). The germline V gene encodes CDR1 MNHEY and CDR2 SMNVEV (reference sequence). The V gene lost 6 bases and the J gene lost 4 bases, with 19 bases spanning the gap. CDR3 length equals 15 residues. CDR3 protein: CASSFMSGSGYEQYF. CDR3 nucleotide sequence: TGTGCCAGCAGCTTTATGTCGGGTTCGGGGTACGAGCAGTACTTC.

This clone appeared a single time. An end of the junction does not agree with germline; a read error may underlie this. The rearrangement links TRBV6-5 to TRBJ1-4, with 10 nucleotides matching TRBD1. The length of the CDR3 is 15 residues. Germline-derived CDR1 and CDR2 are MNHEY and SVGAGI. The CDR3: CASSDSTGGVEKLFF. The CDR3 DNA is TGTGCCAGCAGTGACTCGACAGGGGGCGTTGAAAAACTGTTTTTT.

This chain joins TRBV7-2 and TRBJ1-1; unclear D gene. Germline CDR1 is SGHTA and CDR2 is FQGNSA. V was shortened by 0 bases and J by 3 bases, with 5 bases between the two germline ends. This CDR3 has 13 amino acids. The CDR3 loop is CASSLASYTEAFF. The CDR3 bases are TGTGCCAGCAGCTTAGCTTCGTACACTGAAGCTTTCTTT.

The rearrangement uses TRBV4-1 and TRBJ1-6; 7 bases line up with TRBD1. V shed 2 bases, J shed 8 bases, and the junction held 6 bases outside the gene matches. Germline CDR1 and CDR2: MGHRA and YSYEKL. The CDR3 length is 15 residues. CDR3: CASSQTDRFDSPLHF. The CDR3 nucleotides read TGCGCCAGCAGCCAAACGGACAGGTTTGATTCACCCCTCCACTTT.

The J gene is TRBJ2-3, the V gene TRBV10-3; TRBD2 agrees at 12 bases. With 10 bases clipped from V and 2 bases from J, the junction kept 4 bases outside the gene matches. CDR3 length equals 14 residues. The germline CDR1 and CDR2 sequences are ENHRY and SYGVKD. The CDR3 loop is CATRTSGITDTQYF. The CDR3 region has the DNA TGTGCCACAAGGACTAGCGGGATCACAGATACGCAGTATTTT.

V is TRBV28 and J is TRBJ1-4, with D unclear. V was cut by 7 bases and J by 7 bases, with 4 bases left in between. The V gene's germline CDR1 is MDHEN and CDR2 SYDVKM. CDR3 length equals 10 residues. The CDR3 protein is CASIGEKLFF. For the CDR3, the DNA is TGTGCCAGCATTGGTGAAAAACTGTTTTTT.

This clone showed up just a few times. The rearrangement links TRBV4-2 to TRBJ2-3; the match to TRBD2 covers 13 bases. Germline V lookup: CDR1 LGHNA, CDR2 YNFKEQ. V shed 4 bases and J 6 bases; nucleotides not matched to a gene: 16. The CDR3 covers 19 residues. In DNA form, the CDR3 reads TGTGCCAGCAGCCCCCTATACCAACTCGGGACTAGCGGGGTCGATACGCAGTATTTT. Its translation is CASSPLYQLGTSGVDTQYF.

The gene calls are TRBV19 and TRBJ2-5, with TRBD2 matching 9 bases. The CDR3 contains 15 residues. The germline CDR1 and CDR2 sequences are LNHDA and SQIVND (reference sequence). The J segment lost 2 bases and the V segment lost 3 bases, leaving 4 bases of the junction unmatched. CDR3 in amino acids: CASSMRGLAQETQYF. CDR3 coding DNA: TGTGCCAGTAGTATGAGGGGACTAGCTCAAGAGACCCAGTACTTC.

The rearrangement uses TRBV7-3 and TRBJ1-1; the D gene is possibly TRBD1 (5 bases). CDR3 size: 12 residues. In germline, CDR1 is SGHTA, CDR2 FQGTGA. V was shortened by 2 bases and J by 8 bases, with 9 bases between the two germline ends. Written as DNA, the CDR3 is TGTGCCAGCAGCTTAGGCGGGGCCGAAGCTTTCTTT. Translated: CASSLGGAEAFF.